A single T cell receptor beta chain is shown here with its context. Under the authors' procedure: Reference gene primers were amplified, and this amplification served to estimate nucleated cell counts. Assay: immunoSEQ multiplex PCR; the TCRdb copy retains only in-frame clones and omits some. D and trimming come from the DNA, and the V and J calls and clone size come from that table. The data contain over 400,000 clones, approximately 83% of them singletons. These data belong to a study of blood T cell repertoires in COVID-19. The wider study: Spain, Italy and the United States supplied samples that represented acute and convalescent COVID-19. In each case, the material was cDNA or gDNA derived from T cells, B-cell-depleted T cells, or PBMCs.

The sequence was collected from a human donor in a cohort sampled during active COVID-19. Source material: peripheral blood.

The CDR3 coding sequence is TGTGCCAGCAGTTCTATAGGGGTTTGGGGCGGCCCCTCTGGAAACACCATATATTTT. Protein: CASSSIGVWGGPSGNTIYF. The rearrangement joins TRBV28 to TRBJ1-3; D may be TRBD1 (5 bases). The CDR3 is 19 amino acids. Between the trimmed V and J ends, which lost 4 bases and 0 bases, there was a span of 22 bases. Germline lookup yields CDR1 MDHEN and CDR2 SYDVKM.